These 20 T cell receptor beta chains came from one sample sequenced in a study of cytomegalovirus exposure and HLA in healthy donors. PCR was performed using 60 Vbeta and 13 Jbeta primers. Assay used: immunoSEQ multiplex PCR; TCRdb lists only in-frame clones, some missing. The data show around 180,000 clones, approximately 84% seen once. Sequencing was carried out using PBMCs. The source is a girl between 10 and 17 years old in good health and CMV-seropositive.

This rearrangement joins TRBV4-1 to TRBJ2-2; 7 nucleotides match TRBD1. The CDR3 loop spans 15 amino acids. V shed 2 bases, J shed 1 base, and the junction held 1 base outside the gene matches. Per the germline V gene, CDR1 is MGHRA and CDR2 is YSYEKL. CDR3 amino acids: CASSQRTGNTGELFF. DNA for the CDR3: TGCGCCAGCAGCCAAAGGACAGGGAACACCGGGGAGCTGTTTTTT.

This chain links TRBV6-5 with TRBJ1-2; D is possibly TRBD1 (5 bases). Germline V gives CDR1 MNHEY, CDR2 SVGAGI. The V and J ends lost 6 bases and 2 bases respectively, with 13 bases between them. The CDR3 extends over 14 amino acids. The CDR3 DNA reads TGTGCCAGCAGCCCCCGGGGGTGGAACTATGGCTACACCTTC. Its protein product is CASSPRGWNYGYTF.

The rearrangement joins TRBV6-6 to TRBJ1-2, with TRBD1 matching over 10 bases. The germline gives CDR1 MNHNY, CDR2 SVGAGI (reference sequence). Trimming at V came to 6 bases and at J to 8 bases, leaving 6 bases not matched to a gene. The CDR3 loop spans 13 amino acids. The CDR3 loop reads CASRHGTGEGYTF. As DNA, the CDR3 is TGTGCCAGCAGACATGGGACAGGGGAAGGCTACACCTTC.

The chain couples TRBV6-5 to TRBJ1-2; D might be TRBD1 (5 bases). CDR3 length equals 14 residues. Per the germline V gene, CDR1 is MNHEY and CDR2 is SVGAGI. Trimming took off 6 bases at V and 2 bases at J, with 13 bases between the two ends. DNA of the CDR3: TGTGCCAGCAGGGGACTCGCAAGGAACTATGGCTACACCTTC. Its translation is CASRGLARNYGYTF.

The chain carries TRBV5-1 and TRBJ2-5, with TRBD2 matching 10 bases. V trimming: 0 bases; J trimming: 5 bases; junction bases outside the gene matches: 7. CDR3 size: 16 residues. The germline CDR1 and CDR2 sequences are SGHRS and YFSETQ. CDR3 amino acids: CASSLDPAGGKETQYF. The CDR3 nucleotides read TGCGCCAGCAGCTTGGATCCAGCGGGGGGGAAGGAGACCCAGTACTTC.

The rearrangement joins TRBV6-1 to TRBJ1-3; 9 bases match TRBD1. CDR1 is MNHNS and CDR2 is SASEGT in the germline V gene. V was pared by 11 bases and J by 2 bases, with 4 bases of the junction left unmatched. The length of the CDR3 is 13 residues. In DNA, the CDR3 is TGTGCCGCCGGGACAGGGACTGGAAACACCATATATTTT. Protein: CAAGTGTGNTIYF.

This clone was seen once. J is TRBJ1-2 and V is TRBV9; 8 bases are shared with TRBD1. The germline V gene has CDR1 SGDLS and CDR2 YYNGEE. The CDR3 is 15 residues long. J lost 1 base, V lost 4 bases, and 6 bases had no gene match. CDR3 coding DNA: TGTGCCAGCAGCCCATGGACAGGGATTAACTATGGCTACACCTTC. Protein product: CASSPWTGINYGYTF.

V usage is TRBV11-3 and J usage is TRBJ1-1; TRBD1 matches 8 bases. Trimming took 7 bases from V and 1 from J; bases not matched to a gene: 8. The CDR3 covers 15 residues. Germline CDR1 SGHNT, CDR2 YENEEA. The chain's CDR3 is CASTAGQGANTEAFF. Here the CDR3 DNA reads TGTGCCAGCACCGCGGGGCAGGGGGCGAACACTGAAGCTTTCTTT. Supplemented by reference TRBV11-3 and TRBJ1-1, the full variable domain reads EAGVVQSPRYKIIEKKQPVAFWCNPISGHNTLYWYLQNLGQGPELLIRYENEEAVDDSQLPKDRFSAERLKGVDSTLKIQPAELGDSAVYLCASTAGQGANTEAFFGQGTRLTVV.

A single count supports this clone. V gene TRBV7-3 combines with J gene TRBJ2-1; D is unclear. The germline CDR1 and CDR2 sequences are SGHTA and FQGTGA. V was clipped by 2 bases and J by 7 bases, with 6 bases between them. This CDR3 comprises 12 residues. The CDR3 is CASSLESNEQFF. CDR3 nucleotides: TGTGCCAGCAGCTTAGAGTCTAATGAGCAGTTCTTC. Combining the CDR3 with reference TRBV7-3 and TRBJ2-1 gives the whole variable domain GAGVSQTPSNKVTEKGKYVELRCDPISGHTALYWYRQSLGQGPEFLIYFQGTGAADDSGLPNDRFFAVRPEGSVSTLKIQRTERGDSAVYLCASSLESNEQFFGPGTRLTVL.

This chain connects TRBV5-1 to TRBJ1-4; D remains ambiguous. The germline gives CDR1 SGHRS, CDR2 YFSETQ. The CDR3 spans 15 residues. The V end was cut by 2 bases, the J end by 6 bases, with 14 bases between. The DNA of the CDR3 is TGCGCCAGCAGCTTCCAATCCGGCGCGGATGAAAAACTGTTTTTT. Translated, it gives CASSFQSGADEKLFF.

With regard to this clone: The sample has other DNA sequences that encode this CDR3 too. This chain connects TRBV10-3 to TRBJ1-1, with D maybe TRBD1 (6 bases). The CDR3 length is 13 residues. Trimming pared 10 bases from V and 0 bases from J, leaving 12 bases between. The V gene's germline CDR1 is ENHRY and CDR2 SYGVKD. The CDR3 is CATLGQMNTEAFF. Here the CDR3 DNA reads TGTGCCACCTTGGGACAAATGAACACTGAAGCTTTCTTT.

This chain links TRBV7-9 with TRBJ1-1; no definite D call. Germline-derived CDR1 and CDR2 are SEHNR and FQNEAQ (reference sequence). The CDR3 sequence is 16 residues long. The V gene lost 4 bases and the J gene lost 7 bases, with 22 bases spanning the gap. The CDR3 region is CASSSPGAHGVGEAFF. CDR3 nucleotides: TGTGCCAGCAGCTCCCCGGGTGCTCACGGGGTTGGTGAAGCTTTCTTT.

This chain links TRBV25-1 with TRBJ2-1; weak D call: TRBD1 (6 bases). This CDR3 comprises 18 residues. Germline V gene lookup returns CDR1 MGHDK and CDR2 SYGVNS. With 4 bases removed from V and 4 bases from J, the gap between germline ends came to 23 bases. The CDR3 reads CASSALTGSLGLYNEQFF. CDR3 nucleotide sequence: TGTGCCAGCAGTGCTTTAACAGGGTCTTTGGGGCTATACAATGAGCAGTTCTTC.

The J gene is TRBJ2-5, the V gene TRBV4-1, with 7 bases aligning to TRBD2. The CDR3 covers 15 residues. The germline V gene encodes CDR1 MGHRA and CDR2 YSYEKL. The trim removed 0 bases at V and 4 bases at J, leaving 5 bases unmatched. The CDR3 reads CASSQDNGGGETQYF. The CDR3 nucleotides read TGCGCCAGCAGCCAAGATAATGGGGGGGGAGAGACCCAGTACTTC.

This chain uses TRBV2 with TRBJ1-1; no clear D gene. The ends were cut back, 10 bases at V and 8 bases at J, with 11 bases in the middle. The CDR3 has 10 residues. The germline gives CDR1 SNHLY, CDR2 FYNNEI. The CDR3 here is CATRGAEAFF. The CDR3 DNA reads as TGTGCCACCCGGGGAGCCGAAGCTTTCTTT.

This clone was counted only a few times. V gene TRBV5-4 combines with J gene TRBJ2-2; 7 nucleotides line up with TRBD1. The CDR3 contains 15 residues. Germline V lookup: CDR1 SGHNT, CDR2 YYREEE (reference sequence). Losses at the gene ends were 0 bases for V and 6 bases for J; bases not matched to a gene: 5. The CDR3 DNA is TGTGCCAGCAGCTTGGTAGGGGGCTTTGCCGGGGAGCTGTTTTTT. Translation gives CASSLVGGFAGELFF.

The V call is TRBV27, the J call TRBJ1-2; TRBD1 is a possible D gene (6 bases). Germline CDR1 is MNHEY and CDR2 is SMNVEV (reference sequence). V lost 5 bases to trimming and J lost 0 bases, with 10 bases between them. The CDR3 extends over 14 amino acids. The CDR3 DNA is TGTGCCAGCAGTCCACAGGGTTCTAACTATGGCTACACCTTC. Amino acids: CASSPQGSNYGYTF.

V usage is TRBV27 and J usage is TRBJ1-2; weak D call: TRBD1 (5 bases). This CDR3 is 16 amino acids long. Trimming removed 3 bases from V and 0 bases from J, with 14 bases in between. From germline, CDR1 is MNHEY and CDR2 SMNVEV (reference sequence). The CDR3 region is CASSFFRRGTNYGYTF. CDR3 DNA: TGTGCCAGCAGTTTTTTCAGGAGGGGAACTAACTATGGCTACACCTTC.

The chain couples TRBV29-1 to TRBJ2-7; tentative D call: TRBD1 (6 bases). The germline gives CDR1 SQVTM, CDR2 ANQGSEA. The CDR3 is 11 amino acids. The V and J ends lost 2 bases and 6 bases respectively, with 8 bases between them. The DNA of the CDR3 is TGCAGCGTTGAACAGGGGCGCGAGCAGTACTTC. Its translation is CSVEQGREQYF.

The CDR3 DNA is TGTGCCAGCAGTTTAAGGCCTGTAGCGGGGAATGGGGAGCAGTTCTTC. Residues: CASSLRPVAGNGEQFF. V usage is TRBV27 and J usage is TRBJ2-1; 8 positions agree with TRBD2. Losses at the gene ends were 2 bases for V and 10 bases for J; bases not matched to a gene: 13. From germline, CDR1 is MNHEY and CDR2 SMNVEV (reference sequence). The CDR3 totals 16 residues.